This T cell receptor beta chain was recovered during a study of shared clonotypes between healthy human individuals. Study-wide points: Naive subsets generally had larger estimated richness than memory subsets.

Sequenced by immunoSEQ multiplex PCR; TCRdb stores in-frame clones only, minus some. The sample carries over 2 million clones, around 92% recorded once. In regard to this clone: What it binds is not known.

This CDR3 contains 11 residues. Trimming pared 6 bases from V and 8 bases from J, leaving 10 bases between. The germline V gene has CDR1 MDHEN and CDR2 SYDVKM. Naive CD4+ cells were CD45RA-selected; the remaining cells were memory. This clonotype was obtained from a man aged 18 to 29 in good health. Some clones in this sample may be carry-over from other donors' samples. The chain recombines TRBV28 with TRBJ1-2; D gene unclear. The sample consisted of naive CD4+ T cells from PBMCs. The subset denotes: CD45RA+ positively selected. CDR3 loop: CASRALGGYTF. CDR3 nucleotide sequence: TGTGCCAGCAGAGCCCTGGGAGGCTACACCTTC.